The 22 T cell receptor beta chains reported below all come from one sample, sequenced in a study of OX40 agonist ivuxolimab in advanced cancers. Clones were sequenced by immunoSEQ multiplex PCR, and TCRdb holds only the in-frame ones, with some missing. The sample carries roughly 86,000 clones, 90% recorded once. This specimen was CD4+ or CD8+ T cells sorted from blood, taken in a trial of the OX40 agonist ivuxolimab. These receptors were taken from an adult with an advanced solid tumor such as melanoma, head and neck, liver or kidney cancer.

The gene calls are TRBV9 and TRBJ2-1; 13 nucleotides line up with TRBD2. J was trimmed by 8 bases and V by 0 bases; bases with no gene match: 2. This CDR3 has 15 amino acids. In germline, CDR1 is SGDLS, CDR2 YYNGEE. This CDR3 reads CASSVEGLAGDEQFF. CDR3 bases: TGTGCCAGCAGCGTAGAAGGACTAGCGGGAGATGAGCAGTTCTTC.

Worth noting for this clone: This sample includes further DNA sequences coding for the same CDR3. The rearrangement joins TRBV5-1 to TRBJ2-5; D is perhaps TRBD1 (5 bases). The CDR3 is made up of 15 amino acids. V shed 0 bases and J shed 4 bases, with 13 bases lying between them. The germline V gene has CDR1 SGHRS and CDR2 YFSETQ. The CDR3 loop reads CASSLAGRVGETQYF. CDR3 in DNA: TGCGCCAGCAGCTTGGCAGGCAGGGTGGGAGAGACCCAGTACTTC. Full variable domain (remainder filled in from reference TRBV5-1 and TRBJ2-5): KAGVTQTPRYLIKTRGQQVTLSCSPISGHRSVSWYQQTPGQGLQFLFEYFSETQRNKGNFPGRFSGRQFSNSRSEMNVSTLELGDSALYLCASSLAGRVGETQYFGPGTRLLVL.

The rearrangement joins TRBV7-2 to TRBJ2-7, with D perhaps being TRBD1 or TRBD2 (5 bases each). Germline CDR1 and CDR2: SGHTA and FQGNSA. The CDR3 contains 14 residues. V was cut by 3 bases and J by 3 bases, with 12 bases left in between. The CDR3 reads CASSFRDRFYEQYF. The DNA of the CDR3 is TGTGCCAGCAGCTTCCGGGACCGGTTCTACGAGCAGTACTTC.

As regards this clone: The identical CDR3 is also encoded by other nucleotide sequences in the sample. The V and J genes are TRBV10-1 and TRBJ2-2; 10 bases agree with TRBD2. Trimming cost V 6 bases and J 7 bases; bases outside gene matches: 5. The CDR3 length is 14 residues. The germline V gene encodes CDR1 WNHNN and CDR2 SYGVQD (reference sequence). The CDR3 sequence is CASRPGTSDGELFF. As DNA, the CDR3 is TGCGCCAGCAGGCCCGGGACTAGCGACGGGGAGCTGTTTTTT.

V and J are TRBV6-6 and TRBJ1-5; no firm D call. V shed 6 bases and J shed 5 bases, with 11 bases lying between them. The CDR3 totals 13 residues. CDR1 is MNHNY, CDR2 SVGAGI, per germline (reference sequence). As DNA, the CDR3 is TGTGCCAGCAGCCACCTGACGTATCAGCCCCAGCATTTT. It encodes CASSHLTYQPQHF.

The chain is built from TRBV5-5 and TRBJ2-7, with unresolved D. This CDR3 comprises 13 residues. Trimming took 3 bases from V and 8 from J, leaving 15 bases between them. CDR1 and CDR2 (germline): SGHKS, YYEKEE (reference sequence). CDR3 DNA sequence: TGTGCCAGCAGCTCGCAGACGGTCCGAAAGCAGTACTTC. As protein: CASSSQTVRKQYF.

This sequence joins TRBV5-8 and TRBJ2-5, with 8 bases that match TRBD2. V dropped 4 bases and J dropped 1; count of bases not matched to a gene: 9. Germline V gene sequence: CDR1 SGHTS, CDR2 YDEGEE. This CDR3 has 16 amino acids. CDR3: CASSPGGLAVQETQYF. DNA of the CDR3: TGTGCCAGCAGCCCGGGAGGACTAGCAGTCCAAGAGACCCAGTACTTC.

V and J are TRBV15 and TRBJ1-1, with D perhaps TRBD1 (6 bases). The CDR3 runs 13 residues. Germline assignment: CDR1 LNHNV and CDR2 YYDKDF (reference sequence). V lost 0 bases, J lost 7 bases, and 9 bases lay in between. As DNA, the CDR3 is TGTGCCACCAGCAGAGATAGGACAGTTGAAGCTTTCTTT. It is translated as CATSRDRTVEAFF.

This sequence joins TRBV7-9 and TRBJ1-1, with D tentatively TRBD1 (5 bases). This CDR3 region has 13 residues. Germline lookup yields CDR1 SEHNR and CDR2 FQNEAQ (reference sequence). V dropped 5 bases and J dropped 5 bases, with 12 bases sitting between them. The CDR3 loop is CASSRDDRTEAFF. In DNA form, the CDR3 reads TGTGCCAGCAGCCGAGACGACAGAACTGAAGCTTTCTTT.

This rearrangement joins TRBV21-1 to TRBJ2-7; TRBD1 was called by the table and not checked on the DNA. TRBV21-1 is assigned pseudogene status. This CDR3 contains 19 residues. The chain's CDR3 is CASSNRSSGQGAFSYEQYF. CDR3 bases: TGTGCCAGCAGCAATCGTTCCTCGGGACAGGGGGCCTTCTCCTACGAGCAGTACTTC.

The chain uses TRBV6-6 and TRBJ2-1; no reliable D call. V gave up 7 bases and J gave up 8 bases, with 12 bases separating them. This CDR3 contains 12 residues. Germline V gene data show CDR1 as MNHNY and CDR2 as SVGAGI (reference sequence). The CDR3 nucleotides are TGTGCCAGCATCTCGACTGGGTATGAGCAGTTCTTC. Its translation: CASISTGYEQFF.

This clone was seen only once. This chain links TRBV6-5 with TRBJ2-7; D might be TRBD2 (5 bases). The length of the CDR3 is 14 residues. Looked up from germline, CDR1 is MNHEY and CDR2 is SVGAGI. Trimming left V 5 bases short and J 2 bases short, with 13 bases between. The CDR3 loop reads CASSERRPTYEQYF. In DNA, the CDR3 is TGTGCCAGCAGTGAACGGAGGCCAACCTACGAGCAGTACTTC.

The V gene is TRBV6-5, the J gene TRBJ2-1; D remains ambiguous. V was pared by 2 bases and J by 4 bases, with 9 bases between. Germline CDR1 is MNHEY and CDR2 is SVGAGI. The CDR3 runs 14 residues. The CDR3, as DNA: TGTGCCAGCAGTTACGCGCCTCAGTACAATGAGCAGTTCTTC. Its protein product is CASSYAPQYNEQFF.

This clone has only a few counts. The V call is TRBV19, the J call TRBJ1-1; possible D gene TRBD1, 5 bases. V was cut by 6 bases and J by 4 bases, with 15 bases left in between. This CDR3 region has 14 residues. Germline V gives CDR1 LNHDA, CDR2 SQIVND (reference sequence). CDR3 DNA: TGTGCCAGTAGGACTACGGGGGGGATCACTGAAGCTTTCTTT. Translated, it gives CASRTTGGITEAFF.

The chain has TRBV19 and TRBJ1-5; 10 bases are a match to TRBD1. This CDR3 region has 15 residues. V gave up 6 bases and J gave up 6 bases; unmatched junction bases: 8. The germline gives CDR1 LNHDA, CDR2 SQIVND (reference sequence). The DNA for the CDR3 is TGTGCCAGTAGGAAGACAGGGGGCGAGGTTCAGCCCCAGCATTTT. Encoded protein: CASRKTGGEVQPQHF. Full variable domain (missing parts from reference TRBV19 and TRBJ1-5): DGGITQSPKYLFRKEGQNVTLSCEQNLNHDAMYWYRQDPGQGLRLIYYSQIVNDFQKGDIAEGYSVSREKKESFPLTVTSAQKNPTAFYLCASRKTGGEVQPQHFGDGTRLSIL.

This chain links TRBV5-8 with TRBJ1-3; 7 bases match TRBD1. V lost 2 bases and J lost 1; bases outside the gene matches: 15. The CDR3 extends over 19 amino acids. The germline gives CDR1 SGHTS, CDR2 YDEGEE. The CDR3 is CASSFSDGTVLTSGNTIYF. Here the CDR3 DNA reads TGTGCCAGCAGCTTTTCCGATGGGACAGTTCTTACTTCTGGAAACACCATATATTTT.

The rearrangement uses TRBV2 and TRBJ2-3, with a weak D call TRBD2 (6 bases). The CDR3 loop spans 14 amino acids. The ends were cut back, 6 bases at V and 0 bases at J, with 10 bases in the middle. The germline CDR1 and CDR2 sequences are SNHLY and FYNNEI. DNA for the CDR3: TGTGCCAGCAGCGCGGGACGGAGCACAGATACGCAGTATTTT. It codes for CASSAGRSTDTQYF.

The chain combines TRBV15 with TRBJ1-6; 10 bases map to TRBD1. Germline loops: CDR1 LNHNV, CDR2 YYDKDF (reference sequence). The CDR3 extends over 17 amino acids. J lost 8 bases, V lost 2 bases, and 9 bases had no gene match. CDR3 sequence reads: CATSRSSGTGVYSPLHF. CDR3 in DNA: TGTGCCACCAGCAGATCTTCCGGGACAGGGGTGTATTCACCCCTCCACTTT. Variable domain in full (rest from reference TRBV15 and TRBJ1-6): DAMVIQNPRYQVTQFGKPVTLSCSQTLNHNVMYWYQQKSSQAPKLLFHYYDKDFNNEADTPDNFQSRRPNTSFCFLDIRSPGLGDTAMYLCATSRSSGTGVYSPLHFGNGTRLTVT.

The rearrangement uses TRBV7-2 and TRBJ1-1, with D perhaps matching TRBD1 (5 bases). Trimming removed 5 bases from V and 7 bases from J, with 17 bases in between. This CDR3 comprises 14 residues. CDR1 SGHTA and CDR2 FQGNSA come from the germline V gene. DNA of the CDR3: TGTGCCAGCAGCACCCTGGACAAAGCTCATGAAGCTTTCTTT. It encodes CASSTLDKAHEAFF.

V and J are TRBV5-6 and TRBJ2-1, with TRBD1 as a possible D gene (6 bases). CDR3 length: 15 amino acids. Per germline, CDR1 SGHDT and CDR2 YYEEEE. Trimming cost V 6 bases and J 6 bases, with 19 bases left between them. Written as DNA, the CDR3 is TGTGCCAGCACCGAACAGGGTTCAGGTAGCAATGAGCAGTTCTTC. This encodes CASTEQGSGSNEQFF. Full variable domain (outside the CDR3, taken from reference TRBV5-6 and TRBJ2-1): DAGVTQSPTHLIKTRGQQVTLRCSPKSGHDTVSWYQQALGQGPQFIFQYYEEEERQRGNFPDRFSGHQFPNYSSELNVNALLLGDSALYLCASTEQGSGSNEQFFGPGTRLTVL.

The rearrangement joins TRBV10-3 to TRBJ1-1, with D perhaps TRBD1 (5 bases). This CDR3 region has 13 residues. Germline CDR1 reads ENHRY; CDR2 reads SYGVKD. V lost 6 bases to trimming and J lost 11 bases, with 19 bases between them. CDR3 in DNA: TGTGCCATCAGGGACAATCCGGACACCAGTGCTTTCTTT. As protein: CAIRDNPDTSAFF.

This chain links TRBV5-5 with TRBJ1-4; D is uncertain. V dropped 5 bases and J dropped 10 bases, with 18 bases sitting between them. Per germline, CDR1 SGHKS and CDR2 YYEKEE (reference sequence). The CDR3 contains 14 residues. Written as DNA, the CDR3 is TGTGCCAGCAGGAGACCCGAAGGAAGCGGAAAACTGTTTTTT. It translates to CASRRPEGSGKLFF.